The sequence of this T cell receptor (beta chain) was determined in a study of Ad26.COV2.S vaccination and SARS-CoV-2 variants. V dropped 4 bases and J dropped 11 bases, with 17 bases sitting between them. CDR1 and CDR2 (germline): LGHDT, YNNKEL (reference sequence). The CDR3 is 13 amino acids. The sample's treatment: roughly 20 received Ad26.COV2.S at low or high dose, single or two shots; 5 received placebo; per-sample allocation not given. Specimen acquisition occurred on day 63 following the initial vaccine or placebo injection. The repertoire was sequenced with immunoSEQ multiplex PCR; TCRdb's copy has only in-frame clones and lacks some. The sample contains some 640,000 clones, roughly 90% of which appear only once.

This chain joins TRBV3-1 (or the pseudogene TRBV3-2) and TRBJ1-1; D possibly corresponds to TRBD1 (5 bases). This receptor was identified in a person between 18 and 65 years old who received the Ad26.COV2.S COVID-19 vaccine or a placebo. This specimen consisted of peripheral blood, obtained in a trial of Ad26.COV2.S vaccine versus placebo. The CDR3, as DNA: TGTGCCAGCAGCCTCGGTCAGGGAGATGGGGCTTTCTTT. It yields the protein CASSLGQGDGAFF.